This TCR beta chain was captured by sequencing in a study of blood T cell repertoires in COVID-19. Study in general: Collection of acute and convalescent COVID-19 samples took place in the United States, Italy and Spain. T cells, B-cell-depleted T cells, or PBMCs provided the cDNA or gDNA that served as material.

Per germline, CDR1 KGHSH and CDR2 LQKENI. The CDR3 spans 13 residues. The ends lost 6 bases at V and 10 bases at J; junction bases unmatched: 6. In the original workflow: Estimated nucleated cell counts came from reference gene primer amplification. TCRdb's table, derived via immunoSEQ multiplex PCR, lists solely in-frame clones and lacks some. V, J and clone size are taken as reported in that table, and D and trimming were inferred from the DNA itself. Among approximately 250,000 clones listed, approximately 84% were seen once. The specimen sequenced was peripheral blood. The chain employs TRBV18 and TRBJ2-1, with TRBD2 identical over 10 bases. The source of this sequence is a human donor in a cohort sampled during active COVID-19. CDR3 sequence reads: CASSRLAGEEQFF. The CDR3 nucleotides read TGTGCCAGCTCCCGTCTAGCGGGAGAGGAGCAGTTCTTC.